This is a list of T cell receptor beta chains from one sample in a study of CD8+CD57+ T cells in acquired aplastic anemia. Each CDR3 protein gets one entry after TCRdb re-called the reads with MiXCR. The table shows about 120,000 distinct CDR3 sequences, with approximately 50% occurring only once. The material sequenced was sorted CD4+, CD8+, or CD8+CD57+ T cells (not recorded which) from PBMCs. The receptors come from a human donor with aplastic anemia. CDR3s include the opening cysteine and the closing phenylalanine or tryptophan. A D gene is named only where the DNA matches it firmly. Clone size is not always given. Where it is, it says once, few, many or a class for expanded clones.

TRBV10-3	NA	TRBJ2-5	NA	CASSYRPGTSQETQYF	TGTGCCAGCAGTTACCGTCCCGGGACAAGCCAAGAGACCCAGTACTTC
TRBV29-1	once	TRBJ2-5	NA	CSALTSGETQYF	TGCAGCGCCCTGACTAGTGGAGAGACCCAGTACTTC
TRBV2	few	TRBJ2-2	TRBD1	CASRGQGTGELFF	TGTGCCAGCAGGGGACAGGGGACCGGGGAGCTGTTTTTT
TRBV2	NA	TRBJ1-4	TRBD1	CASSTQGALNEKLFF	TGTGCCAGCAGTACCCAGGGGGCCCTAAATGAAAAACTGTTTTTT
TRBV15	NA	TRBJ1-1	TRBD1	CATGSTRTGARAEAFF	TGTGCCACCGGATCCACGCGGACAGGGGCCCGGGCTGAAGCTTTCTTT
TRBV5-6	NA	TRBJ1-1	NA	CASSTSENTEAFF	TGTGCCAGCAGCACATCAGAGAACACTGAAGCTTTCTTT
TRBV7-2	few	TRBJ1-2	NA	CASSRSGGYGYTF	TGTGCCAGCAGCCGGTCTGGAGGCTATGGCTACACCTTC
TRBV2	NA	TRBJ1-1	NA	CASSQVVLMNTEAFF	TGTGCCAGCAGCCAAGTGGTGCTCATGAACACTGAAGCTTTCTTT
TRBV2	NA	TRBJ1-1	NA	CASSEPRLGTEAFF	TGTGCCAGCAGTGAACCACGGTTAGGCACTGAAGCTTTCTTT
TRBV27	many	TRBJ2-7	NA	CASSLRGDGREQYF	TGTGCCAGCAGTTTACGTGGGGACGGCCGTGAGCAGTACTTC
TRBV27	few	TRBJ1-5	NA	CASSPRGGRQPQHF	TGTGCCAGCAGTCCTAGGGGTGGGCGTCAGCCCCAGCATTTT
TRBV20-1	NA	TRBJ2-3	NA	CSASITVSTDTQYF	TGCAGTGCTAGCATTACTGTTAGCACAGATACGCAGTATTTT
TRBV19	NA	TRBJ1-2	TRBD1	CASSIGRGPGGYTF	TGTGCCAGTAGTATAGGCAGGGGGCCGGGTGGCTACACCTTC
TRBV20-1	NA	TRBJ2-7	NA	CSARILYEQYF	TGCAGTGCTAGGATCCTCTACGAGCAGTACTTC
TRBV19	NA	TRBJ2-7	NA	CASSIRPLGEQYF	TGTGCCAGTAGTATACGACCCCTGGGCGAGCAGTACTTC
TRBV9	few	TRBJ2-3	NA	CASSVEGLTGTDTQYF	TGTGCCAGCAGCGTAGAAGGACTAACAGGCACAGATACGCAGTATTTT
TRBV7-3	NA	TRBJ1-1	TRBD1	CASSPGTGYTEAFF	TGTGCCAGCTCACCAGGGACAGGTTACACTGAAGCTTTCTTT
TRBV29-1	few	TRBJ2-7	TRBD1	CSVGRTGTGRGNYEQYF	TGCAGCGTTGGAAGAACTGGGACAGGGAGGGGAAACTACGAGCAGTACTTC
TRBV11-1	NA	TRBJ1-1	TRBD1	CASSGGTADVNTEAFF	TGTGCCAGCAGCGGAGGGACAGCGGACGTGAACACTGAAGCTTTCTTT
TRBV3-1	NA	TRBJ2-7	TRBD1	CASSPSTGASYEQYF	TGTGCCAGCAGCCCCTCGACAGGGGCTAGCTACGAGCAGTACTTC
TRBV10-3	many	TRBJ1-2	TRBD1	CAISEPKLGQIHYGYTF	TGTGCCATCAGTGAGCCTAAACTGGGACAGATCCACTATGGCTACACCTTC
TRBV7-6	NA	TRBJ2-7	NA	CASSLNEDYEQYF	TGTGCCAGCAGCTTAAATGAGGATTACGAGCAGTACTTC
TRBV7-9	few	TRBJ2-7	NA	CASSLHPYEQYF	TGTGCCAGCAGCTTACACCCCTACGAGCAGTACTTC
TRBV11-2	NA	TRBJ2-5	NA	CASSFWSGEETQYF	TGTGCCAGCAGCTTTTGGTCAGGGGAAGAGACCCAGTACTTC
TRBV20-1	few	TRBJ2-7	NA	CSASQGNYEQYF	TGCAGTGCTTCACAGGGAAACTACGAGCAGTACTTC
TRBV11-2	NA	TRBJ2-4	NA	CASGLLAKNIQYF	TGTGCCAGTGGGTTACTAGCCAAAAACATTCAGTACTTC
TRBV7-4	NA	TRBJ1-3	NA	CASTPASGNTIYF	TGCGCCAGCACCCCTGCCTCTGGAAACACCATATATTTT
TRBV15	NA	TRBJ1-4	NA	CATSRGHGATNEKLFF	TGTGCCACCAGCAGAGGCCACGGGGCAACTAATGAAAAACTGTTTTTT
TRBV15	NA	TRBJ1-4	TRBD1	CATSRVRGRTNEKLFF	TGTGCCACCAGCAGAGTAAGGGGGCGAACTAATGAAAAACTGTTTTTT